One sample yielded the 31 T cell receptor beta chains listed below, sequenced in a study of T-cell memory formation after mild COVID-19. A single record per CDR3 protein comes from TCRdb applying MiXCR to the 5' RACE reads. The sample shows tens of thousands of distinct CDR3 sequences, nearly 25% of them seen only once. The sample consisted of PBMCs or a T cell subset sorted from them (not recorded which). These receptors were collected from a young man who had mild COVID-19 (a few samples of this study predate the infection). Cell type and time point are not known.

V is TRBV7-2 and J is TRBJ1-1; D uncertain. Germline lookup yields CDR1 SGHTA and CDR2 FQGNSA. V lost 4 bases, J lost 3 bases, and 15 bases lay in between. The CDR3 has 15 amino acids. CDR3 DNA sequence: TGTGCCAGCAGCTGGAGCACCGGTGGGGACACTGAAGCTTTCTTT. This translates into CASSWSTGGDTEAFF.

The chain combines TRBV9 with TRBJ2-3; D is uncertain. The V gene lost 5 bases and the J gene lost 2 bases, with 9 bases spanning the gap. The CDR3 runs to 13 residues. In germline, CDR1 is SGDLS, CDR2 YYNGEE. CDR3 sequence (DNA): TGTGCCAGCAGTAAGGGCGACACAGATACGCAGTATTTT. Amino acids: CASSKGDTDTQYF.

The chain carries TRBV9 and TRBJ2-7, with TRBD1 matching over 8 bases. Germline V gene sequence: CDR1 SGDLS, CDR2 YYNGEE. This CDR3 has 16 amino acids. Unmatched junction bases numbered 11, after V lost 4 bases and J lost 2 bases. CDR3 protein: CASSTRDRGSPYEQYF. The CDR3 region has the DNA TGTGCCAGCAGCACCCGAGACAGGGGTTCGCCCTACGAGCAGTACTTC.

The chain's CDR3 is CSAGDRDRGYEQYF. CDR3 sequence (DNA): TGCAGTGCCGGGGACAGGGACCGAGGCTACGAGCAGTACTTC. This rearrangement joins TRBV20-1 to TRBJ2-7; 9 positions agree with TRBD1. CDR3 length: 14 amino acids. Looked up from germline, CDR1 is DFQATT and CDR2 is SNEGSKA (reference sequence). Germline trimming cut 6 bases from V and 3 bases from J; bases unmatched to any gene: 9.

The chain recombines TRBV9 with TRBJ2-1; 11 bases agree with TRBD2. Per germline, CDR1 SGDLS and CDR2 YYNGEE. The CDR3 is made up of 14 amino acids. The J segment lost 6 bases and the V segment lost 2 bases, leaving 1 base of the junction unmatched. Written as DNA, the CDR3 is TGTGCCAGCAGCGTTAGCGGGGGGGCCAATGAGCAGTTCTTC. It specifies CASSVSGGANEQFF.

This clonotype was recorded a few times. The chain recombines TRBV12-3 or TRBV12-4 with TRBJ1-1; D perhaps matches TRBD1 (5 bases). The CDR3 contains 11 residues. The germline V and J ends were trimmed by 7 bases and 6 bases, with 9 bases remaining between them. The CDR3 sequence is CASNQGSEAFF. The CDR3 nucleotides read TGTGCCAGCAACCAGGGCTCTGAAGCTTTCTTT.

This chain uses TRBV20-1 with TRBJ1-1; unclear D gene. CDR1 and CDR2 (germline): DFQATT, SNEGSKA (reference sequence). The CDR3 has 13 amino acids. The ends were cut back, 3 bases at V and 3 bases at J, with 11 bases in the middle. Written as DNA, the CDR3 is TGCAGTGCTAGGGCCGGCTTGGACACTGAAGCTTTCTTT. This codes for CSARAGLDTEAFF.

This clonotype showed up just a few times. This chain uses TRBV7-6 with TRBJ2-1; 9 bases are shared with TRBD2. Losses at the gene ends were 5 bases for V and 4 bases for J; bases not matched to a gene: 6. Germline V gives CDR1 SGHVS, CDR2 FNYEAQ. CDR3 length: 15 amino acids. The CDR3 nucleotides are TGTGCCAGCAGCCAAAGCGGGGGGCCATACAATGAGCAGTTCTTC. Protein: CASSQSGGPYNEQFF.

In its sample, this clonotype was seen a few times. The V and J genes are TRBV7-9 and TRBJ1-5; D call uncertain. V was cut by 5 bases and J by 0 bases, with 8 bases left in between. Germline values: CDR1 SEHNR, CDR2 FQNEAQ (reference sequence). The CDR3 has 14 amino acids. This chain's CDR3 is CASSRGVSNQPQHF. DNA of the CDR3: TGTGCCAGCAGCCGGGGAGTTAGCAATCAGCCCCAGCATTTT.

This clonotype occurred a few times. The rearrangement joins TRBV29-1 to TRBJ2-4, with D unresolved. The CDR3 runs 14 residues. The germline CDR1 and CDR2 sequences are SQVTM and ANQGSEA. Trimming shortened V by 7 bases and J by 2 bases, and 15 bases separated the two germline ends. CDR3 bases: TGCAGCGCCGTGGGCCTCTCGTCCAAAAACATTCAGTACTTC. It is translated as CSAVGLSSKNIQYF.

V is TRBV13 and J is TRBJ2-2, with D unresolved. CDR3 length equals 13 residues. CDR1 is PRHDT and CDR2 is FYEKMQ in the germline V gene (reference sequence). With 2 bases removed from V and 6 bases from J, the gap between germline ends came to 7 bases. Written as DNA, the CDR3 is TGTGCCAGCAGCTTATTAGTTTCCGGGGAGCTGTTTTTT. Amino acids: CASSLLVSGELFF. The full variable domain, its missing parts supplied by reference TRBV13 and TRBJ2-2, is AAGVIQSPRHLIKEKRETATLKCYPIPRHDTVYWYQQGPGQDPQFLISFYEKMQSDKGSIPDRFSAQQFSDYHSELNMSSLELGDSALYFCASSLLVSGELFFGEGSRLTVL.

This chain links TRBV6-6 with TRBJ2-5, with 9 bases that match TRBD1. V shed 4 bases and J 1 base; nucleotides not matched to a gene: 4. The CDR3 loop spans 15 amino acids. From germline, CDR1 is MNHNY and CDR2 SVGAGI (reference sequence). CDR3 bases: TGTGCCAGCAGTTTAGGACAGGGGAGCCAAGAGACCCAGTACTTC. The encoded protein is CASSLGQGSQETQYF.

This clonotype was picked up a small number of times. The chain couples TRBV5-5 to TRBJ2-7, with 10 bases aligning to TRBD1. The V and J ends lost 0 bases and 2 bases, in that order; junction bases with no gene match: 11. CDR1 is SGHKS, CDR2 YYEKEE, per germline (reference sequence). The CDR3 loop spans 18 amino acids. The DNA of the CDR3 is TGTGCCAGCAGCTTGGACCCCGGGACAGGGGTCGTGGCCTACGAGCAGTACTTC. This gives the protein CASSLDPGTGVVAYEQYF.

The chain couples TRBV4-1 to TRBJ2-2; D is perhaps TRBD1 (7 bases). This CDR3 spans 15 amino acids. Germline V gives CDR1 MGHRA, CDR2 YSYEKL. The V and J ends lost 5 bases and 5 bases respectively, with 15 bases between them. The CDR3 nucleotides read TGCGCCAGCAGCAAAGTACAGGGGAGGACCGGGGAGCTGTTTTTT. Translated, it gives CASSKVQGRTGELFF.

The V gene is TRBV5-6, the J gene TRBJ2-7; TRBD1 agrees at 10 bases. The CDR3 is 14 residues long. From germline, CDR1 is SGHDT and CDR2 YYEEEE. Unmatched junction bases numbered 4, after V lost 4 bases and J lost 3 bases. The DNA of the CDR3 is TGTGCCAGCAGCCCCTGGACAGGGGGCTACGAGCAGTACTTC. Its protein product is CASSPWTGGYEQYF.

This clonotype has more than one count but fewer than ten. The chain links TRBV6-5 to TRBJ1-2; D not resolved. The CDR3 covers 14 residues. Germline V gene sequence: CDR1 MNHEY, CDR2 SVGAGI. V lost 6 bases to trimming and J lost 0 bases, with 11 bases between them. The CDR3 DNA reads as TGTGCCAGCAGCTACAGTCAAGCTAACTATGGCTACACCTTC. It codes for CASSYSQANYGYTF.

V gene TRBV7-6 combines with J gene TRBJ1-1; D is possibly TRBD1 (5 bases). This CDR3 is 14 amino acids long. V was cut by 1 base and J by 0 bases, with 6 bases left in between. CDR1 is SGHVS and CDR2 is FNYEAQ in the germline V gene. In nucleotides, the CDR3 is TGTGCCAGCAGCTTAGGCAGGGTGAACACTGAAGCTTTCTTT. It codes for CASSLGRVNTEAFF.

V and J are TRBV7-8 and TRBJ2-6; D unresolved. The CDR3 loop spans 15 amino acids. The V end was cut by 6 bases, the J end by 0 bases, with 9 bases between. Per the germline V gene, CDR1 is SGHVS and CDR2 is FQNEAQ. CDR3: CASSSRNSGANVLTF. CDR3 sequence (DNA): TGTGCCAGCAGTTCCAGGAACTCTGGGGCCAACGTCCTGACTTTC.

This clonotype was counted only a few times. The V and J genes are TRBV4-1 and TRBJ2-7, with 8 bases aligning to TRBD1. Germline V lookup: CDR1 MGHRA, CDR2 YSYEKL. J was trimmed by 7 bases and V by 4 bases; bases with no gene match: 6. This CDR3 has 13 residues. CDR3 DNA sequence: TGCGCCAGCAGCCGCGACAGGGGTTGGGAGCAGTACTTC. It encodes CASSRDRGWEQYF.

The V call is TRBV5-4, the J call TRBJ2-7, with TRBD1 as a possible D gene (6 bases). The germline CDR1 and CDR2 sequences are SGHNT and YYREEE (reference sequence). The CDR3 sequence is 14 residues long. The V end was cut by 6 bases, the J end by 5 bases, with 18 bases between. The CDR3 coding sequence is TGTGCCAGCATGGACTGGGACACGGGCCACGAGCAGTACTTC. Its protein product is CASMDWDTGHEQYF.

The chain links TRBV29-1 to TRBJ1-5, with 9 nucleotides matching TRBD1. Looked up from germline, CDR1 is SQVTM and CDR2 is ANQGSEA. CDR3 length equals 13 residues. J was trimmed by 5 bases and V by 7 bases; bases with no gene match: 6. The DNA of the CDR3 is TGCAGCGCTAGGACAGGGGAAGATCAGCCCCAGCATTTT. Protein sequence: CSARTGEDQPQHF.

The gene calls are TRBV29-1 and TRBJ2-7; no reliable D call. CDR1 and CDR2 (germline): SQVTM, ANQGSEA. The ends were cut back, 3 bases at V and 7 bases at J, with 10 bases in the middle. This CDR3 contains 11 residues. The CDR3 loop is CSVEGLGEQYF. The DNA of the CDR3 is TGCAGCGTTGAGGGCCTTGGGGAGCAGTACTTC.

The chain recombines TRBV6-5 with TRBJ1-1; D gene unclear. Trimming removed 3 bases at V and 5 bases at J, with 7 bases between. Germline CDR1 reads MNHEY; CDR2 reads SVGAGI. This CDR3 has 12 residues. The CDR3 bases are TGTGCCAGCAGTTATGGTAGGACTGAAGCTTTCTTT. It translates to CASSYGRTEAFF.

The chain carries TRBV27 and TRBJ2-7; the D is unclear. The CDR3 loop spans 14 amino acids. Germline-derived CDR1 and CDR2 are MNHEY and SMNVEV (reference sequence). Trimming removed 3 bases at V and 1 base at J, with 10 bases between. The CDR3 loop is CASSLTGGSYEQYV. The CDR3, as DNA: TGTGCCAGCAGTTTGACGGGTGGATCCTACGAGCAGTACGTC.

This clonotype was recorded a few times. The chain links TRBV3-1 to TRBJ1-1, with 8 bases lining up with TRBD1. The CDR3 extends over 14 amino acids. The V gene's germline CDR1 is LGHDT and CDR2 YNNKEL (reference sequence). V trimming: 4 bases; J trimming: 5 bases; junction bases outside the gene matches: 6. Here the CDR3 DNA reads TGTGCCAGCAGCCCCGGACAGGGAGGAACTGAAGCTTTCTTT. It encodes CASSPGQGGTEAFF.

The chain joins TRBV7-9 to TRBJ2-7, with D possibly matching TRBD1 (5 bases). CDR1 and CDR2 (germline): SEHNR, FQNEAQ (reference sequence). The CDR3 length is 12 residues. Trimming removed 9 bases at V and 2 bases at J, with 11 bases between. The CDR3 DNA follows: TGTGCCAGAAGGGGAATCACCTACGAGCAGTACTTC. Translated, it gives CARRGITYEQYF.

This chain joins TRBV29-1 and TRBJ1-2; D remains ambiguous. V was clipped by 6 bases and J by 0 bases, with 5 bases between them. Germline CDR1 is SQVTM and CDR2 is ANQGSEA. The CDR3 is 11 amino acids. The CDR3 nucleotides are TGCAGCGTCGTGGCTAACTATGGCTACACCTTC. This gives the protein CSVVANYGYTF. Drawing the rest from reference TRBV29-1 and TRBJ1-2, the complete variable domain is SAVISQKPSRDICQRGTSLTIQCQVDSQVTMMFWYRQQPGQSLTLIATANQGSEATYESGFVIDKFPISRPNLTFSTLTVSNMSPEDSSIYLCSVVANYGYTFGSGTRLTVV.

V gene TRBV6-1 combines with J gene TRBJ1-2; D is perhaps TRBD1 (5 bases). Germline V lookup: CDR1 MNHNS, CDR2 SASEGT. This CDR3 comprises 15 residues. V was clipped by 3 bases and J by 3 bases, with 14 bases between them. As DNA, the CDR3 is TGTGCCAGCAGTGACTCCCCGGGGGTTCACTATGGCTACACCTTC. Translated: CASSDSPGVHYGYTF.

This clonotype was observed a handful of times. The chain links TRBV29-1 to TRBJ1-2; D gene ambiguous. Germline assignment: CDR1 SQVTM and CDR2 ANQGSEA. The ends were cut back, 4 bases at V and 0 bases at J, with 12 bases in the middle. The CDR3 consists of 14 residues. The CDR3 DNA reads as TGCAGCGTTGGAGACGACTGGGCTAACTATGGCTACACCTTC. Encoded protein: CSVGDDWANYGYTF.

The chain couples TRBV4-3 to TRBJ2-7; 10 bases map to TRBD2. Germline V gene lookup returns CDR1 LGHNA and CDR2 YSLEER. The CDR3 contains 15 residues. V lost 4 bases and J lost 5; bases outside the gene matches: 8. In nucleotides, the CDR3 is TGCGCCAGCAGCCCACAAGCGGGGGGGAGCCACGAGCAGTACTTC. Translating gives CASSPQAGGSHEQYF.

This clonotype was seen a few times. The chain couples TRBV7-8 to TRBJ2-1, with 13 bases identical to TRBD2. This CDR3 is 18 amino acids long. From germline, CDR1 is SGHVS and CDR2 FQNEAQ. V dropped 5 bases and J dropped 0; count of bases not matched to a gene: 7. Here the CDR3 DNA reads TGTGCCAGCAGCCCACTAGCGGGGGGGCCCCTCTCCTACAATGAGCAGTTCTTC. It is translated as CASSPLAGGPLSYNEQFF.